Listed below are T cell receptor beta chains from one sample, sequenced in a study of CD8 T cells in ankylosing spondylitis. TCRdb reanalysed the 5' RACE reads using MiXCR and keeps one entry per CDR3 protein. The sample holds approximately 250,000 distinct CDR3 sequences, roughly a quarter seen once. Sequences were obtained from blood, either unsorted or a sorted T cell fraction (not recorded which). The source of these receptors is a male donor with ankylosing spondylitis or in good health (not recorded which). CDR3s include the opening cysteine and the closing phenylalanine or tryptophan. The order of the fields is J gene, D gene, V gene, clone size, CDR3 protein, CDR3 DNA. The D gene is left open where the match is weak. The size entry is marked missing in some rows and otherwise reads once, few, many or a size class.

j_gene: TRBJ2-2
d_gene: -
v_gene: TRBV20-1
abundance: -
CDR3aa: CSARDPDSGELFF
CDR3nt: TGCAGTGCTAGAGATCCCGATAGCGGGGAGCTGTTTTTT

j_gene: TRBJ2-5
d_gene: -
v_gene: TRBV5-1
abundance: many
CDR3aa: CASSLTLQETQYF
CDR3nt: TGCGCCAGCAGCTTGACACTTCAAGAGACCCAGTACTTC

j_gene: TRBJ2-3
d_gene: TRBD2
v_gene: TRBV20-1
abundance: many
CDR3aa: CSARASGTSVDTQYF
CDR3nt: TGCAGTGCTAGAGCTTCCGGGACTAGCGTCGATACGCAGTATTTT

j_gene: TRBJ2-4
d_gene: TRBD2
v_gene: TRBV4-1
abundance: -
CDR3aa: CASSSPGGLRIQYF
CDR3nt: TGCGCCAGCAGCTCACCGGGGGGGCTTCGCATTCAGTACTTC

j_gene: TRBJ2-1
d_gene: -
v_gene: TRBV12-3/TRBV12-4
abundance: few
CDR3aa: CASSAGRDEQFF
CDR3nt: TGTGCCAGCAGCGCAGGACGCGATGAGCAGTTCTTC

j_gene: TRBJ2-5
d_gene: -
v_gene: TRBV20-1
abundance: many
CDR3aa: CSARQNQETQYF
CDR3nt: TGCAGTGCTAGACAGAATCAAGAGACCCAGTACTTC

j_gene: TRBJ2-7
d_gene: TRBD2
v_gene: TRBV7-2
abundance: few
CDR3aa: CASSFRGSGSYEQYF
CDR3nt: TGTGCCAGCAGCTTCCGAGGTAGCGGGTCCTACGAGCAGTACTTC

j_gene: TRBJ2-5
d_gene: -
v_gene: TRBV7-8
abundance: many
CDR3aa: CASSLGGSPETQYF
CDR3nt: TGTGCCAGCAGCTTAGGGGGGTCCCCAGAGACCCAGTACTTC

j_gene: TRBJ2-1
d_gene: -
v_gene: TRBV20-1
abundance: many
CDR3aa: CSARDRTNNEQFF
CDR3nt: TGCAGTGCTAGAGATCGAACGAACAATGAGCAGTTCTTC

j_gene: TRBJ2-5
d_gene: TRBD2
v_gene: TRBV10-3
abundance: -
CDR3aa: CAISASGARETQYF
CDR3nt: TGTGCCATCAGTGCTAGCGGGGCACGAGAGACCCAGTACTTC

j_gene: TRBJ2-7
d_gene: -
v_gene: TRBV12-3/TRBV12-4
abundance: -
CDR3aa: CASSPRTDPYEQYF
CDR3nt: TGTGCCAGCAGTCCCCGGACGGACCCCTACGAGCAGTACTTC

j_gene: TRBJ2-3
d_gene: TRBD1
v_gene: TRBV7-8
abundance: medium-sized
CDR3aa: CASSKQGPDTQYF
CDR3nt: TGTGCCAGCAGCAAACAGGGGCCAGATACGCAGTATTTT

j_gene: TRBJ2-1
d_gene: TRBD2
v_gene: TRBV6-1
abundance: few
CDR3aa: CASRVSGGAMYEQFF
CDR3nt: TGTGCCAGCAGGGTTAGCGGGGGGGCCATGTATGAGCAGTTCTTC

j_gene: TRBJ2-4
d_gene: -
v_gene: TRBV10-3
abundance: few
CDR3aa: CATRDLAKNIQYF
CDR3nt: TGTGCCACTCGAGATCTGGCCAAAAACATTCAGTACTTC

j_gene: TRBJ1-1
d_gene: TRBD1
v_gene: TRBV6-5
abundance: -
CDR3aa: CASSSTRTGLWSEAFF
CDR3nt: TGTGCCAGCAGTTCGACCCGGACAGGGCTTTGGTCTGAAGCTTTCTTT

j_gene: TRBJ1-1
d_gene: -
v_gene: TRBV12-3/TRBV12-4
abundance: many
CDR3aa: CASNRRRSNTEAFF
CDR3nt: TGTGCCAGCAACCGACGGAGGAGTAACACTGAAGCTTTCTTT

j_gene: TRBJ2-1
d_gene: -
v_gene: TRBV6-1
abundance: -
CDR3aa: CASSWGRFNEQFF
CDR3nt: TGTGCCAGCAGCTGGGGCCGGTTCAATGAGCAGTTCTTC

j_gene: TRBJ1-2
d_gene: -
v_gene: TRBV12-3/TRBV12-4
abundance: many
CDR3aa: CASSPGNGYTF
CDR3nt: TGTGCCAGCAGCCCAGGGAATGGCTACACCTTC

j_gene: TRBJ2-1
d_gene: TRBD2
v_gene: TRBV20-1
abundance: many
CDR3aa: CSASVGGGEQFF
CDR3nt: TGCAGTGCTAGCGTCGGCGGGGGGGAGCAGTTCTTC

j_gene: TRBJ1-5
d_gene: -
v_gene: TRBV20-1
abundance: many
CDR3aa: CSAHRGNQPQHF
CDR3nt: TGCAGTGCTCACAGGGGCAATCAGCCCCAGCATTTT

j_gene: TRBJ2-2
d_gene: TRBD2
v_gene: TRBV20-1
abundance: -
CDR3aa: CSGARAPRGTGELFF
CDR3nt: TGCAGTGGGGCCCGAGCTCCGCGGGGGACCGGGGAGCTGTTTTTT

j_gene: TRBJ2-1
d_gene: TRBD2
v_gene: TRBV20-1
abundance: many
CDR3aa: CSASSSGGIHNEQFF
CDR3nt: TGCAGTGCTAGTTCTAGCGGGGGAATCCACAATGAGCAGTTCTTC

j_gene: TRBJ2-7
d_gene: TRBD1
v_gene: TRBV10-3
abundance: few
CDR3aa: CAISVSGTGGKKYF
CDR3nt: TGTGCCATCAGTGTATCCGGGACAGGGGGCAAGAAGTACTTC

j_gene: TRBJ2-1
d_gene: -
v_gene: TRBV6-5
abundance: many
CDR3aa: CASSYGWGNEQFF
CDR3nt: TGTGCCAGCAGTTACGGGTGGGGCAATGAGCAGTTCTTC

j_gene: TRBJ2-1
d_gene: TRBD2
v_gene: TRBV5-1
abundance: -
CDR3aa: CATRRGAGNEQFF
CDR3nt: TGCGCCACCCGGCGGGGGGCAGGGAATGAGCAGTTCTTC

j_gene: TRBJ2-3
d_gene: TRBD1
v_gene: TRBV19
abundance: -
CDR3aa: CASAARGSDTQYF
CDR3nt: TGTGCCTCGGCGGCCAGGGGGTCAGATACGCAGTATTTT

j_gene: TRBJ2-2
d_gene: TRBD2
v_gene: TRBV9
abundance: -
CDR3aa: CASSVGPSGNTGELFF
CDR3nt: TGTGCCAGCAGCGTAGGTCCTAGCGGAAACACCGGGGAGCTGTTTTTT

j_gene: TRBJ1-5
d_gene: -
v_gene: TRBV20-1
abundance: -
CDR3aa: CSAATGYQPQHF
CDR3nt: TGCAGTGCAGCTACAGGTTATCAGCCCCAGCATTTT

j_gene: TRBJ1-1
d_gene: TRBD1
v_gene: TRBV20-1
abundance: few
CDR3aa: CSAEWGVWTGVTEAFF
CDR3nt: TGCAGTGCTGAGTGGGGGGTGTGGACAGGGGTCACTGAAGCTTTCTTT

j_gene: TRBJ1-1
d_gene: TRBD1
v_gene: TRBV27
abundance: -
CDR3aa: CASSDIGQGLYTEAFF
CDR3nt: TGTGCCAGCAGTGATATCGGACAGGGGCTATACACTGAAGCTTTCTTT

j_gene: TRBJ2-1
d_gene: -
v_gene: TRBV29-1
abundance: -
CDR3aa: CSGRGGRGGNEQFF
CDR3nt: TGCAGCGGACGAGGAGGGAGAGGGGGAAATGAGCAGTTCTTC

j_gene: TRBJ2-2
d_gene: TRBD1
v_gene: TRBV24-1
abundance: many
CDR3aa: CATSDPGQGYTGELFF
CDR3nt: TGTGCCACCAGTGATCCGGGACAGGGTTACACCGGGGAGCTGTTTTTT

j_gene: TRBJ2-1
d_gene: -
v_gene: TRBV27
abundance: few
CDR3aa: CASSLMVWNEQFF
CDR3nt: TGTGCCAGCAGTTTGATGGTTTGGAATGAGCAGTTCTTC

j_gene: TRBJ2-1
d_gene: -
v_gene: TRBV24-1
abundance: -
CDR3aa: CATSDLADNEQFF
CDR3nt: TGTGCCACCAGTGATTTGGCCGACAATGAGCAGTTCTTC

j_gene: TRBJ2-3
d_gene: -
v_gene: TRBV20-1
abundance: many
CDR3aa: CSSRRGEDTQYF
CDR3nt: TGCAGTAGCCGACGGGGAGAAGATACGCAGTATTTT

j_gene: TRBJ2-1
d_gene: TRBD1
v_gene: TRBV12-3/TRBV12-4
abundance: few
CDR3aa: CASSGQGAGAAQRFF
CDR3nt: TGTGCCAGCAGTGGACAGGGGGCCGGGGCCGCTCAGCGGTTCTTC

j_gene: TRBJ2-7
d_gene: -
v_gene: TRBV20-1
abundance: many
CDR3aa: CSAKVTYEQYF
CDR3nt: TGCAGTGCGAAAGTCACCTACGAGCAGTACTTC

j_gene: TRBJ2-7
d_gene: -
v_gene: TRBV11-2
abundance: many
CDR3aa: CASSQSGGTEYEQYF
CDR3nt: TGTGCCAGCAGCCAATCAGGGGGGACAGAGTACGAGCAGTACTTC

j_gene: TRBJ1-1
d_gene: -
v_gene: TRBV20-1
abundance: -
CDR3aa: CSARGGRRADTEAFF
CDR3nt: TGCAGTGCTAGAGGAGGGCGCAGGGCGGACACTGAAGCTTTCTTT

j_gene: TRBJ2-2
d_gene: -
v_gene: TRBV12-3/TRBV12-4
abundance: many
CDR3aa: CASHVTGELFF
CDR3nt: TGTGCCAGCCATGTCACCGGGGAGCTGTTTTTT

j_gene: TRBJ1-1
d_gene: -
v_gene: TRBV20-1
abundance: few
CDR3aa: CSARGRATEAFF
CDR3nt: TGCAGTGCTAGGGGTCGCGCCACTGAAGCTTTCTTT

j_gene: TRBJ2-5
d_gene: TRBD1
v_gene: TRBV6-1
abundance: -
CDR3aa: CASNPGGQETQYF
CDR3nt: TGTGCCAGCAACCCAGGGGGCCAAGAGACCCAGTACTTC

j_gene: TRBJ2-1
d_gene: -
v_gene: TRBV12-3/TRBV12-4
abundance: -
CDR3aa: CASSFLVNEQFF
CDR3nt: TGTGCCAGCAGTTTTCTCGTCAATGAGCAGTTCTTC

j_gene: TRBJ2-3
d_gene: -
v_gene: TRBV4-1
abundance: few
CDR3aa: CASSRGQGSTDTQYF
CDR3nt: TGCGCCAGCAGCCGCGGGCAGGGAAGCACAGATACGCAGTATTTT

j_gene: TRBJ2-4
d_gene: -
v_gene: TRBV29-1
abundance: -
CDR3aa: CSVQGLLAKNIQYF
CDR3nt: TGCAGCGTCCAAGGACTCTTAGCCAAAAACATTCAGTACTTC

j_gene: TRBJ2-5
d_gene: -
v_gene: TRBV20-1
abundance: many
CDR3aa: CSARQGKETQYF
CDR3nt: TGCAGTGCTAGACAGGGGAAGGAGACCCAGTACTTC

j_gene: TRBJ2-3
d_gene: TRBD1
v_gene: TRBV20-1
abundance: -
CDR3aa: CSARAGTGIDTQYF
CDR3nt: TGCAGTGCTAGGGCCGGGACAGGTATAGATACGCAGTATTTT

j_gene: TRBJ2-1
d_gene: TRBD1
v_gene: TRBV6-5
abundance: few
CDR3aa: CASSYSGTGNYNEQFF
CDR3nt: TGTGCCAGCAGTTACTCCGGGACAGGGAACTACAATGAGCAGTTCTTC